The entry below gives a single T cell receptor beta chain sequence along with its context. These data come from a study of blood T cell repertoires in COVID-19. Study information: Some COVID-19 samples were acute and others convalescent; all came from the United States, Italy and Spain. From T cells, B-cell-depleted T cells, or PBMCs came the material, which was cDNA or gDNA.

Germline V lookup: CDR1 MDHEN, CDR2 SYDVKM. V was pared by 9 bases and J by 8 bases, with 19 bases between. The CDR3 extends over 13 amino acids. Original handling: Amplified reference gene primers provided the basis for estimating nucleated cell counts. Data came from immunoSEQ multiplex PCR; TCRdb stores just in-frame clones and leaves some out. The V and J calls and clone size come from that table; D and trimming were worked out from the DNA. The sample lists around 400,000 clones, roughly nine tenths occurring once. The TCR sequence derives from a man between 35 and 55 years old with acute or convalescent COVID-19. Specimen: peripheral blood. V usage is TRBV28 and J usage is TRBJ1-1; D ambiguous. CDR3 sequence: CASRRSLNLEAFF. CDR3 in DNA: TGTGCCAGTCGCCGCTCTTTAAATCTAGAAGCTTTCTTT.